A single sample is the source of the 14 T cell receptor delta chains below, sequenced in a study of γδ T cells in repeated Plasmodium falciparum infection. Vgamma9/Vdelta2+ and Vdelta2-negative gammadelta T cells were flow-sorted from PBMC for bulk sequencing. TCRdb ran CATT on the multiplex PCR reads. The sample includes approximately 53,000 delta-chain clones, 1.5% to 2% of them seen just once. The specimen was gamma-delta T cells from blood. Receptor source: a pool of human donors (malaria-infected and uninfected, not separated).

This clone was detected a few times. This probably arose from a read error, given a far larger clone one base away. Other DNA sequences of this sample code for an identical CDR3. The chain employs TRDV1 and TRDJ2, with 8 bases fitting TRDD3. The J gene was missing in TCRdb and was found by matching the end of the DNA to germline. CDR1 is TSWWSYY, CDR2 QGS, per germline. J gave up 0 bases and V 3 bases, and 24 bases lay outside the gene matches. The CDR3 totals 23 residues. CDR3 residues: CALGDPPEGWGIVSIPLTAQLFF. The CDR3 DNA sequence: TGTGCTCTTGGGGATCCTCCGGAAGGTTGGGGGATTGTGTCTATCCCTTTGACAGCACAACTCTTCTTT.

This clone was seen repeatedly, ten times or more. Possible read error: a much larger clone is one base away. The sample contains more than one DNA sequence encoding this CDR3. The rearrangement joins TRDV3 to TRDJ1, with 10 bases fitting TRDD3. The CDR3 covers 19 residues. Germline CDR1 and CDR2: TVYSNPD and GDNSRS (reference sequence). CDR3 nucleotides: TGTGCCTTAAATAAGGGGGTTGGCTGGGGGATATCAAGCATGGATAAGCTCATCTTT. It is translated as CALNKGVGWGISSMDKLIF.

This clone appeared a few times. A far larger clone is just one base off, so this is likely a read error. Different DNA sequences within this sample yield the same CDR3. V usage is TRDV1 and J usage is TRDJ3; 9 bases are shared with TRDD2. CDR1 is TSWWSYY and CDR2 is QGS in the germline V gene. The CDR3 spans 24 residues. V lost 5 bases to trimming and J lost 0 bases; unmatched junction nucleotides: 23. The CDR3 reads CALGPIPFLRTGGLYSWDTRQMFF. CDR3 DNA sequence: TGTGCTCTTGGGCCCATCCCCTTCCTACGAACCGGGGGACTGTACTCCTGGGACACCCGACAGATGTTTTTC.

Points on this clone: TCRdb attributes to this sequence the protein of a much larger clone, which differs from the DNA translation at residue 5; a read error is likely, and the protein displayed is translated from the DNA. CDR3 DNA: TGTGCTCTTGGGGATCAAGTCGGTTGGGGGTCATACTCATACACCGATAAACTCATCTTT. Protein product: CALGDQVGWGSYSYTDKLIF. The chain carries TRDV1 and TRDJ1; tentative D call: TRDD3 (6 bases). The CDR3 contains 20 residues. The germline V and J ends were trimmed by 3 bases and 0 bases, with 26 bases remaining between them. Germline lookup yields CDR1 TSWWSYY and CDR2 QGS.

There are a few counts of this clone. The protein held in TCRdb is that of a much larger clone and does not match this DNA's translation at residues 5 and 14, likely because of a read error; the protein shown is translated from the DNA. The chain uses TRDV1 and TRDJ1; the match to TRDD2 covers 9 bases. Trimming took 3 bases from V and 3 from J; bases not matched to a gene: 29. This CDR3 has 23 amino acids. Germline CDR1 TSWWSYY, CDR2 QGS. DNA for the CDR3: TGTGCTCTTGGGGATCCCCCTTCCTACCTTTATGTGGGGGTATACGCAGGATCCGATAAACTCATCTTT. Its translation is CALGDPPSYLYVGVYAGSDKLIF.

This clone was seen more than once but under ten times. The protein held in TCRdb is that of a much larger clone and does not match this DNA's translation at residue 10, likely because of a read error; the protein shown is translated from the DNA. This chain connects TRAV36/DV7 to TRDJ1; 8 nucleotides agree with TRDD3. Per the germline V gene, CDR1 is VTNFRS and CDR2 is LTSSGIE (reference sequence). Germline trimming cut 4 bases from V and 2 bases from J; bases unmatched to any gene: 22. This CDR3 is built from 19 residues. CDR3 coding DNA: TGTGCTGTGAGCCCCTTTTACTGGGGGGTACGCGTGGTAACCGATAAACTCATCTTT. Protein sequence: CAVSPFYWGVRVVTDKLIF.

Details on this clone: The TCRdb record carries a much larger clone's protein, which differs from this DNA's translation at residue 6; a read error is the likely cause, and the protein listed here is the DNA translation. The rearrangement uses TRDV1 and TRDJ1; 9 bases agree with TRDD3. TCRdb records no J gene; here it was assigned by comparing the DNA to germline. Per germline, CDR1 TSWWSYY and CDR2 QGS. The trim removed 4 bases at V and 7 bases at J, leaving 28 bases unmatched. The CDR3 totals 21 residues. The DNA for the CDR3 is TGTGCTCTTGGGGGCTATTCCTACCCGTCCGTGATACTGGGGGACCGGCTTAAACTCATCTTT. Its protein is CALGGYSYPSVILGDRLKLIF.

This clone was counted many times. The protein held in TCRdb is that of a much larger clone and does not match this DNA's translation at residue 8, likely because of a read error; the protein shown is translated from the DNA. The chain uses TRDV2 and TRDJ1, with D maybe TRDD3 (5 bases). TCRdb offers no J gene call, so here the DNA was matched to germline to obtain one. In germline, CDR1 is GEAIGNYY, CDR2 EKD. V was pared by 3 bases and J by 3 bases, with 22 bases between. This CDR3 region has 17 residues. The CDR3, as DNA: TGTGCCTGTGACCGGGTTCCCCGGGTGGGGTCCCCCGATAAACTCATCTTT. Translation: CACDRVPRVGSPDKLIF.

This clone was seen ten or more times. This DNA translates differently at residue 15 from the TCRdb protein, which is that of a much larger clone; a read error is likely, and the protein shown is the DNA's own translation. The V and J genes are TRDV1 and TRDJ1; 7 nucleotides agree with TRDD3. The J gene comes from matching the DNA to germline here; TCRdb lacks it. The germline gives CDR1 TSWWSYY, CDR2 QGS. V trimming: 0 bases; J trimming: 3 bases; junction bases outside the gene matches: 19. The length of the CDR3 is 20 residues. The CDR3 sequence: CALGELVPSKWGTYADKLIF. The CDR3, as DNA: TGTGCTCTTGGGGAACTAGTACCCTCCAAGTGGGGGACGTACGCCGATAAACTCATCTTT.

About this clone itself: The TCRdb protein, from a much larger clone, departs from this DNA's translation at residue 9, likely by read error; the protein shown derives from the DNA. This chain connects TRDV2 to TRDJ4; D is uncertain. TCRdb lists no J gene, so it was determined here by aligning the DNA to germline. The CDR3 is made up of 14 amino acids. V lost 0 bases to trimming and J lost 3 bases, with 13 bases between them. Germline-derived CDR1 and CDR2 are GEAIGNYY and EKD. The CDR3 is CACDTVGNLGPLIF. CDR3 nucleotide sequence: TGTGCCTGTGACACCGTGGGAAACCTCGGACCCCTGATCTTT.

This clone was counted only a few times. Translating this DNA gives a protein that differs at residue 19 from the TCRdb one, which belongs to a much larger clone; a read error is likely, and the protein shown is this translation. The V gene is TRDV3; the J gene was not called; the D call TRDD3 from the table was never checked on the DNA. The CDR3 extends over 21 amino acids. The germline V gene has CDR1 TVYSNPD and CDR2 GDNSRS (reference sequence). CDR3 loop: CAFKGGVPFHWGIKGTDKPIF. The DNA for the CDR3 is TGTGCCTTTAAAGGTGGGGTTCCTTTCCACTGGGGGATAAAGGGAACCGATAAACCCATCTTT.

As regards this clone: A far larger clone is off by one base, so a read error is likely. The sample has other DNA sequences that encode this CDR3 too. The chain is built from TRDV1 and TRDJ1; 11 positions agree with TRDD3. TCRdb is silent on the J gene; assignment here came from matching the DNA to germline. This CDR3 comprises 23 residues. Per the germline V gene, CDR1 is TSWWSYY and CDR2 is QGS. Here the CDR3 reads CALGELEGPVNVLGDKDTDKLIF. The CDR3 DNA sequence: TGTGCTCTCGGGGAATTAGAAGGACCCGTGAACGTACTGGGGGATAAAGACACCGATAAACTCATCTTT.

The chain has TRDV1 and TRDJ1, with 9 bases lining up with TRDD3. TCRdb supplies no J gene; here it was assigned by aligning the nucleotide sequence to germline. The CDR3 extends over 21 amino acids. The germline CDR1 and CDR2 sequences are TSWWSYY and QGS. V was clipped by 2 bases and J by 0 bases; unmatched bases: 19. DNA of the CDR3: TGTGCTCTTGGGGAAGGTAGATTTCGGCTGGGGGATCCTTGGTACACCGATAAACTCATCTTT. It specifies CALGEGRFRLGDPWYTDKLIF.

This clone was seen a handful of times. A single base separates this from a much larger clone, so it may be a read error. Other nucleotide sequences from this sample produce the same CDR3. CDR3 coding DNA: TGTGCTCTTGGGGGGACTCCCTTCCTACCTAGGTTCTGGGGGATCCACGATAAACTCATCTTT. Translation gives CALGGTPFLPRFWGIHDKLIF. The V call is TRDV1, the J call TRDJ1; tentatively, D is TRDD2 or TRDD3 (9 bases each). Germline lookup yields CDR1 TSWWSYY and CDR2 QGS. The CDR3 runs to 21 residues. V lost 4 bases, J lost 4 bases, and 34 bases lay in between.